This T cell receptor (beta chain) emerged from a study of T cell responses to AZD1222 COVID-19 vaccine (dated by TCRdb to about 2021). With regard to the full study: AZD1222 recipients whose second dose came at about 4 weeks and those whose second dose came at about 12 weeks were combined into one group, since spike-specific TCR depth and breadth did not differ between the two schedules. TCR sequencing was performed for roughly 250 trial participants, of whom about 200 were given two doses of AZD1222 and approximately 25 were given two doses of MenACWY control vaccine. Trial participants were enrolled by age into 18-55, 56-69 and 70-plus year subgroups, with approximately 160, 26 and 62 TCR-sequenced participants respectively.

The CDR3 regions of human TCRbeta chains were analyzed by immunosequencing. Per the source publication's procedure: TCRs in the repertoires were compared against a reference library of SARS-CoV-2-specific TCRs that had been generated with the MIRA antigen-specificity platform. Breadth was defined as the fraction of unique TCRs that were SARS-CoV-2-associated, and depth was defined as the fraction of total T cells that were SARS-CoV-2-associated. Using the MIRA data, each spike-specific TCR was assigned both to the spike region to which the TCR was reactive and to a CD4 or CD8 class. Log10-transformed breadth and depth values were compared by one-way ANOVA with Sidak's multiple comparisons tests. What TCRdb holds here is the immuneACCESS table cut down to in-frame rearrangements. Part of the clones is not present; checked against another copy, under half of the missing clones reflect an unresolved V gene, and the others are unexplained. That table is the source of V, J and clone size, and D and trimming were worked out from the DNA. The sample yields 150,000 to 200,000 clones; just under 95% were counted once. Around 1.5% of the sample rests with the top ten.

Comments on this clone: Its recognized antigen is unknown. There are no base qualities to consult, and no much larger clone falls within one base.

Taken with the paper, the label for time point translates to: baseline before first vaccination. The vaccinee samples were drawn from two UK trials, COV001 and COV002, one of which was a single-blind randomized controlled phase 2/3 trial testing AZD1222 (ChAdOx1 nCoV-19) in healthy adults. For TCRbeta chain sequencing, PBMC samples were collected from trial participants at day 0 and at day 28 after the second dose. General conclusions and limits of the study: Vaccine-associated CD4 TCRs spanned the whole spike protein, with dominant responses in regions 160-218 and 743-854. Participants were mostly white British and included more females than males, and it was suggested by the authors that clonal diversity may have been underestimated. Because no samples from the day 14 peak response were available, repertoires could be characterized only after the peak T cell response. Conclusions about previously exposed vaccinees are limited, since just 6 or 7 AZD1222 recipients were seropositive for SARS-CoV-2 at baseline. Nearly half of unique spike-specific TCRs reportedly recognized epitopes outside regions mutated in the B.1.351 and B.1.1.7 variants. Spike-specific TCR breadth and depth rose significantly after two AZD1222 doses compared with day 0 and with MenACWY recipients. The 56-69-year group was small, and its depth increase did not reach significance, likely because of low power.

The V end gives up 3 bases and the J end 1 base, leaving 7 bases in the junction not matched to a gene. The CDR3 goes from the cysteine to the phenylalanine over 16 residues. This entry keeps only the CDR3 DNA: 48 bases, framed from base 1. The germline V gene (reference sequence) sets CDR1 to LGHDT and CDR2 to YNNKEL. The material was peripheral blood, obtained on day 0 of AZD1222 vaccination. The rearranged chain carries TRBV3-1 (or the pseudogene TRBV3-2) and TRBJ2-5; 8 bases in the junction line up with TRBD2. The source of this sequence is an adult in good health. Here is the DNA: TGTGCCAGCAGCCATTCATACGGGACTAGCCAAGAGACCCAGTACTTC. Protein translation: CASSHSYGTSQETQYF.